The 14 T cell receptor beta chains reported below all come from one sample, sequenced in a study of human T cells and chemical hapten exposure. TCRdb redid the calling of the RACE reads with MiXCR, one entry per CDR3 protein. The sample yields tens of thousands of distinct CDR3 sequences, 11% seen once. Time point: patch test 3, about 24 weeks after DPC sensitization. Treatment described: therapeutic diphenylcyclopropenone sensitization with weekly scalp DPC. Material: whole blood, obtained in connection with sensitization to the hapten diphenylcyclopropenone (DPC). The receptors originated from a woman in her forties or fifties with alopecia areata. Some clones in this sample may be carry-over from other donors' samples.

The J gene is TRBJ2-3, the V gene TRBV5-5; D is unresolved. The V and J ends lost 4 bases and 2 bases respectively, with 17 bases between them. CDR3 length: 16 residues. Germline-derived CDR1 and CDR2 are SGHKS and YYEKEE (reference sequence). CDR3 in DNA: TGTGCCAGCAGCCTTAGACCCAACCCCAACACAGATACGCAGTATTTT. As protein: CASSLRPNPNTDTQYF. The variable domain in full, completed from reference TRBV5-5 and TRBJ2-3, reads DAGVTQSPTHLIKTRGQQVTLRCSPISGHKSVSWYQQVLGQGPQFIFQYYEKEERGRGNFPDRFSARQFPNYSSELNVNALLLGDSALYLCASSLRPNPNTDTQYFGPGTRLTVL.

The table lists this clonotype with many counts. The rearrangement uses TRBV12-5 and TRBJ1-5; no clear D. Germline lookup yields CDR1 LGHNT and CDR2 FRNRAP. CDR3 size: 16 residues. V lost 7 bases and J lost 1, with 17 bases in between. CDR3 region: CASVLGRQRSNQPQHF. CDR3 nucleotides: TGTGCTAGTGTTCTCGGACGCCAGAGAAGCAATCAGCCCCAGCATTTT.

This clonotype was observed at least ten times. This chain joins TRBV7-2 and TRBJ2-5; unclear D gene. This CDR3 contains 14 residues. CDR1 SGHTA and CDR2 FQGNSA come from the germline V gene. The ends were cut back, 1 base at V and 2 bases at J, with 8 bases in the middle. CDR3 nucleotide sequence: TGTGCCAGCAGCTTAGGACGCGCTCAAGAGACCCAGTACTTC. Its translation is CASSLGRAQETQYF.

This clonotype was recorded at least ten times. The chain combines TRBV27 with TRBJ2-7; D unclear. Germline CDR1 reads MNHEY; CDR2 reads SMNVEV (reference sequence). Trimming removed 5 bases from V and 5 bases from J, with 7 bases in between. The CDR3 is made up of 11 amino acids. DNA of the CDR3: TGTGCCAGCAGTGGCGGTGACGAGCAGTACTTC. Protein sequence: CASSGGDEQYF.

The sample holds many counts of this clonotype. The CDR3 region is CSVAPLAGGMKTYNEQFF. The CDR3, as DNA: TGCAGCGTTGCCCCTCTAGCGGGGGGCATGAAGACCTACAATGAGCAGTTCTTC. The chain carries TRBV29-1 and TRBJ2-1; TRBD2 matches 11 bases. CDR3 length: 18 residues. CDR1 SQVTM and CDR2 ANQGSEA come from the germline V gene. V dropped 4 bases and J dropped 2; count of bases not matched to a gene: 13.

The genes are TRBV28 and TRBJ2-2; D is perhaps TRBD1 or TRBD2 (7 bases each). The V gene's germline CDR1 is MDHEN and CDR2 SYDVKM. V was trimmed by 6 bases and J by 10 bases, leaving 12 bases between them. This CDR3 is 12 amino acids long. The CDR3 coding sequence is TGTGCCAGCAGCGCAGGGGGGGAGGAGCTGTTTTTT. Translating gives CASSAGGEELFF.

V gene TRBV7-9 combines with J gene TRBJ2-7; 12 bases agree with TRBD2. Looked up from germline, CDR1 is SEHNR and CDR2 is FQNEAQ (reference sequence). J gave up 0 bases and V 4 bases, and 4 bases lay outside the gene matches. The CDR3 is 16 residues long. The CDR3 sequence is CASSSWTSGASYEQYF. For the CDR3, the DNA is TGTGCCAGCAGCTCCTGGACTAGCGGGGCCTCCTACGAGCAGTACTTC. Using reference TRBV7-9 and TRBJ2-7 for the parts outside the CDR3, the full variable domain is DTGVSQNPRHKITKRGQNVTFRCDPISEHNRLYWYRQTLGQGPEFLTYFQNEAQLEKSRLLSDRFSAERPKGSFSTLEIQRTEQGDSAMYLCASSSWTSGASYEQYFGPGTRLTVT.

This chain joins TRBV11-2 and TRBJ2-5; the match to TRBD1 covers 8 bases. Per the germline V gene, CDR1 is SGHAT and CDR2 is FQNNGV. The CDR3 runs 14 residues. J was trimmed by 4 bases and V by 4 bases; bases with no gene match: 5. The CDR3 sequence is CASSSAGGGETQYF. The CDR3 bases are TGTGCCAGCAGCTCCGCAGGGGGCGGAGAGACCCAGTACTTC. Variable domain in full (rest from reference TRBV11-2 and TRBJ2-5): EAGVAQSPRYKIIEKRQSVAFWCNPISGHATLYWYQQILGQGPKLLIQFQNNGVVDDSQLPKDRFSAERLKGVDSTLKIQPAKLEDSAVYLCASSSAGGGETQYFGPGTRLLVL.

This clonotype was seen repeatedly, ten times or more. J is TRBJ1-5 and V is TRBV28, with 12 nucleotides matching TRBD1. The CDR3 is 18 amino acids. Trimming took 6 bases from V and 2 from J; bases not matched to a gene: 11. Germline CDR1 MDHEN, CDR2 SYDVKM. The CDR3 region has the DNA TGTGCCAGCAGCTCCCCAGAGGGACAGGGGGCGGGCAATCAGCCCCAGCATTTT. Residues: CASSSPEGQGAGNQPQHF.

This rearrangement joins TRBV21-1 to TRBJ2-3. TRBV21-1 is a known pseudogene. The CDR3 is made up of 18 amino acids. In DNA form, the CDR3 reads TGTGCAAGCAGCAAAAAAACTTTGTTTAGGGCTAGCACAGATACGCAGTATTTT. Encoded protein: CASSKKTLFRASTDTQYF.

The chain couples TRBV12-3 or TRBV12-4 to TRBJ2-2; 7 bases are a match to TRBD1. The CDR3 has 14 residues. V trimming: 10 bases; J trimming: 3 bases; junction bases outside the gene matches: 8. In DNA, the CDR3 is TGTGCCACCCTTCGGCAGGGGGACACCGGGGAGCTGTTTTTT. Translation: CATLRQGDTGELFF.

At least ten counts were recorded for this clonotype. The CDR3 protein is CASTAWGNTEAFF. In nucleotides, the CDR3 is TGTGCCAGCACCGCGTGGGGGAACACTGAAGCTTTCTTT. V and J are TRBV6-1 and TRBJ1-1; no reliable D call. The CDR3 runs to 13 residues. Trimming left V 7 bases short and J 1 base short, with 10 bases between. Germline assignment: CDR1 MNHNS and CDR2 SASEGT.

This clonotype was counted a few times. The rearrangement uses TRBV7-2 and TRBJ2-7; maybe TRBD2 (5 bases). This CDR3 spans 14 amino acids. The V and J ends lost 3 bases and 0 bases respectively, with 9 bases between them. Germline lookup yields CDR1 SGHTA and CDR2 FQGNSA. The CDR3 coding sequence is TGTGCCAGCAGCTTGGAGGCCTACTCCTACGAGCAGTACTTC. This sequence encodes CASSLEAYSYEQYF.

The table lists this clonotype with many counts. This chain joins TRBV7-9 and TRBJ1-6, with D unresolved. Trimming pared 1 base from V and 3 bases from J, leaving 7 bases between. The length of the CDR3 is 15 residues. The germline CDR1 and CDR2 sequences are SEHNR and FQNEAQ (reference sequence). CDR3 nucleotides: TGTGCCAGCAGCTTAGAGCGGGGCTATAATTCACCCCTCCACTTT. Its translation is CASSLERGYNSPLHF.